The source of this T cell receptor (beta chain) is a study of blood T cell repertoires in COVID-19. Study as a whole: Material from acute and convalescent COVID-19 was sourced from the United States, Italy and Spain. In each case, the material was cDNA or gDNA derived from T cells, B-cell-depleted T cells, or PBMCs.

Assay: immunoSEQ multiplex PCR; the TCRdb copy retains only in-frame clones and omits some. The table shows roughly 280,000 clones, with about 86% occurring only once. This CDR3 has 17 amino acids. CDR1 and CDR2 (germline): MDHEN, SYDVKM. With V trimmed by 9 bases and J by 0 bases, 16 bases remained unmatched. The chain employs TRBV28 and TRBJ1-2; 7 bases are a match to TRBD1. Sequenced material: peripheral blood. This TCR was recovered from a man aged 18 to 35 with active or convalescent COVID-19. In DNA, the CDR3 is TGTGCCAGTGGGTCTCCGGGACAGAGTCCGTCTAACTATGGCTACACCTTC. It is translated as CASGSPGQSPSNYGYTF.